This T cell receptor (beta chain) was identified during a study of blood T cell repertoires in COVID-19. Study as a whole: Material from acute and convalescent COVID-19 was sourced from the United States, Italy and Spain.

The CDR3 runs to 13 residues. V was trimmed by 7 bases and J by 4 bases, leaving 13 bases between them. Data came from immunoSEQ multiplex PCR; TCRdb stores just in-frame clones and leaves some out. The table lists under 300,000 clones, roughly 93% of them singletons. This clonotype originated in a woman aged 40 to 50 with acute COVID-19. V and J are TRBV12-3 or TRBV12-4 and TRBJ1-2, with a tentative D call TRBD1 (6 bases). Sequenced material: PBMCs or T cells enriched from blood (not recorded which). The CDR3 is CASTQDRTYGYTF. The CDR3 coding sequence is TGTGCCAGCACCCAGGACAGAACCTATGGCTACACCTTC.